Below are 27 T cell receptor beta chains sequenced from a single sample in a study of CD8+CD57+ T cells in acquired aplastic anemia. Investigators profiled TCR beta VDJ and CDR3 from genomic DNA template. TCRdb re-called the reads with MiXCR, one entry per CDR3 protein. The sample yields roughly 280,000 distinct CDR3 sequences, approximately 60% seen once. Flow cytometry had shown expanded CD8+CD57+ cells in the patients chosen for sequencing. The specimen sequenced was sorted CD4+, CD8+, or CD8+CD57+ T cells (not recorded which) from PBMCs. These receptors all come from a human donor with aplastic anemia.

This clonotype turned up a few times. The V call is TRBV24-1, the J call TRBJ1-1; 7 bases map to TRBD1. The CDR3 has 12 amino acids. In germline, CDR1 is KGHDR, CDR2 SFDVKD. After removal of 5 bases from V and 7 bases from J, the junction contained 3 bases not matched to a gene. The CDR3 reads CATSGQGVEAFF. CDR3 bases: TGTGCCACCAGTGGACAGGGCGTTGAAGCTTTCTTT.

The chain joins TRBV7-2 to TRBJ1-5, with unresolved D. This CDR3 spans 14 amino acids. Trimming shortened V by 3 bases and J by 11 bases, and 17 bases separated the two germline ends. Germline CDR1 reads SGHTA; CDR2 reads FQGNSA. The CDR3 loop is CASSLETLRETQHF. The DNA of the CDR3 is TGTGCCAGCAGCTTGGAGACGCTGCGGGAGACCCAGCATTTT.

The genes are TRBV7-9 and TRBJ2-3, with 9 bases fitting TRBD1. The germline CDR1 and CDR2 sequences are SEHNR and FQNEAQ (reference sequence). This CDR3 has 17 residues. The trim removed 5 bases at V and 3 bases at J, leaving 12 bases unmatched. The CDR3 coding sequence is TGTGCCAGCAGCCCCCACCCGGGACAGGGTAGGACAGATACGCAGTATTTT. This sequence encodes CASSPHPGQGRTDTQYF.

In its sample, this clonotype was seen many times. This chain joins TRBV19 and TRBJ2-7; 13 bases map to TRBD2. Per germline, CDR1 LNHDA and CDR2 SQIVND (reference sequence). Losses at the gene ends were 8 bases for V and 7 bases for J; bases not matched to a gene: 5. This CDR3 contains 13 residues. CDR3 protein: CASRTSGSREQYF. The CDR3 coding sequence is TGTGCCAGTCGGACTAGCGGGAGTAGGGAGCAGTACTTC.

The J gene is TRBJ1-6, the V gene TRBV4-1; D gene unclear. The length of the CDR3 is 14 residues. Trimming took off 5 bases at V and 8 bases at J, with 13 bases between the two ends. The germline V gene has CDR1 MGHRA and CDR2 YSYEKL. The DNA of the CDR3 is TGCGCCAGCAGCTCGACCCGGATTGATTCACCCCTCCACTTT. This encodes CASSSTRIDSPLHF.

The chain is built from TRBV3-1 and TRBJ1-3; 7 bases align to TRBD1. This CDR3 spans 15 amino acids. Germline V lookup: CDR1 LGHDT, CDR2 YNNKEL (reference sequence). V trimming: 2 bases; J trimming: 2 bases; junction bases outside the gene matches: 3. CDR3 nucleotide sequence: TGTGCCAGCAGCCAACCGACAGGGACTGGAAACACCATATATTTT. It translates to CASSQPTGTGNTIYF.

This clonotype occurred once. This CDR3 reads CASGLGSPLHF. The CDR3 DNA reads TGTGCCAGCGGTTTGGGTTCACCCCTCCACTTT. The gene calls are TRBV9 and TRBJ1-6, with D hard to call. The CDR3 spans 11 residues. Trimming pared 7 bases from V and 9 bases from J, leaving 8 bases between. Germline loops: CDR1 SGDLS, CDR2 YYNGEE.

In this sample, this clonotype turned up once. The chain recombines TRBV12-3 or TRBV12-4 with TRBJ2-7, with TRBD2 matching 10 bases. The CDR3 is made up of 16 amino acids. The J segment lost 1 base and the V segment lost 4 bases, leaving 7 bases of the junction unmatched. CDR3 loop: CASSSGKREGSYEQYF. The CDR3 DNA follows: TGTGCCAGCAGTTCGGGCAAGCGGGAGGGGTCCTACGAGCAGTACTTC.

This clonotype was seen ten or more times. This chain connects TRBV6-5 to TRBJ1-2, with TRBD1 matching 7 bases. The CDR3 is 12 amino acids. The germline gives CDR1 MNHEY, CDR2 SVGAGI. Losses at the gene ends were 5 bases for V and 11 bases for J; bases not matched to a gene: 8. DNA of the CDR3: TGTGCCAGCAGTCGCTACAGGGGTGGATACACCTTC. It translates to CASSRYRGGYTF.

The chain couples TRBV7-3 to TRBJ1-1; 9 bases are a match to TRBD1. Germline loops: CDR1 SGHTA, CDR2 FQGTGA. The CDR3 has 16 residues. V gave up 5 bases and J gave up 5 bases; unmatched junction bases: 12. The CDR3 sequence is CASSAQTGGRGTEAFF. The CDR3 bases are TGTGCCAGCAGCGCCCAGACAGGGGGGAGAGGTACTGAAGCTTTCTTT.

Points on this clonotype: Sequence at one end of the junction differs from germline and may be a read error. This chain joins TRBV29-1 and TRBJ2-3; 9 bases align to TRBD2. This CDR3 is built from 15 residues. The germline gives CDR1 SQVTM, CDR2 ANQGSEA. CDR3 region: CSVGLREGSTDTQYF. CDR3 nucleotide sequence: TGCAGCGTGGGGTTGCGGGAGGGAAGCACAGACACGCAGTATTTT.

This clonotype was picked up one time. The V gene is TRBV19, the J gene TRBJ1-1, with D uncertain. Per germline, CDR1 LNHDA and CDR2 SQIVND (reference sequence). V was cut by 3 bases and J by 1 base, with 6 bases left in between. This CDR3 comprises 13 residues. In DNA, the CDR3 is TGTGCCAGTAGTATTCGAGGGAACACTGAAGCTTTCTTT. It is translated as CASSIRGNTEAFF.

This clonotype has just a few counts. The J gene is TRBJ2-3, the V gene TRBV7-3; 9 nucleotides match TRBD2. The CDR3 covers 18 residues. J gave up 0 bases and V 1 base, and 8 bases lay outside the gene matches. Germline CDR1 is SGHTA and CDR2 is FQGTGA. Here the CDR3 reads CASSLKTGTSTSTDTQYF. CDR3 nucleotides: TGTGCCAGCAGCTTAAAAACGGGGACTAGCACTAGCACAGATACGCAGTATTTT.

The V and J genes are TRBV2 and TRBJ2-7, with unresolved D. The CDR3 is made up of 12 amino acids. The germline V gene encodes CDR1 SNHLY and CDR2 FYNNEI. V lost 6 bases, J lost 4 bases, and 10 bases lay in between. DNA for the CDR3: TGTGCCAGCAGGGACGGAAAATACGAGCAGTACTTC. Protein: CASRDGKYEQYF.

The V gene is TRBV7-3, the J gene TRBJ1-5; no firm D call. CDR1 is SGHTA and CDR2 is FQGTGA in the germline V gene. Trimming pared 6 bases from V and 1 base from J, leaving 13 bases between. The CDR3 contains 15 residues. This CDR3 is CASSLPSNSNQPQHF. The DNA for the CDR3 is TGTGCCAGCAGTTTACCCTCCAACAGCAATCAGCCCCAGCATTTT.

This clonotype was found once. CDR3 coding DNA: TGTGCCAGCAGTATCCGGGGCGTAAATTCACCCCTCCACTTT. Protein product: CASSIRGVNSPLHF. The J gene is TRBJ1-6, the V gene TRBV6-1; tentative D call: TRBD1 (5 bases). CDR3 length equals 14 residues. Trimming shortened V by 5 bases and J by 7 bases, and 12 bases separated the two germline ends. Germline-derived CDR1 and CDR2 are MNHNS and SASEGT.

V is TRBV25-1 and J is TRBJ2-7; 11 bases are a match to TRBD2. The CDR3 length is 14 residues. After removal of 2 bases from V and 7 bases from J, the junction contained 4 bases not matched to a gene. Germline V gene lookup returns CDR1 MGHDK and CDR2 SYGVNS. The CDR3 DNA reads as TGTGCCAGCAGTGAAGTAGCGGGGGGGAATGAGCAGTACTTC. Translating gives CASSEVAGGNEQYF.

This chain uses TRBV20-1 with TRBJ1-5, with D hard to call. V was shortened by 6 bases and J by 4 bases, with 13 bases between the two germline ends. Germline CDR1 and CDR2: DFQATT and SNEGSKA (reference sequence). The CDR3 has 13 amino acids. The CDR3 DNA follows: TGCAGTGCGCCCGGCCAGTTTAATCAGCCCCAGCATTTT. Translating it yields CSAPGQFNQPQHF.

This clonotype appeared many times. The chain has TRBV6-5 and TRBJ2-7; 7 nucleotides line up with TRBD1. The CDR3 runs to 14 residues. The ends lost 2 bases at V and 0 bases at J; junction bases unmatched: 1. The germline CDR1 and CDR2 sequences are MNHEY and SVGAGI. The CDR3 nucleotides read TGTGCCAGCAGTTACGACAGGGTCTCCTACGAGCAGTACTTC. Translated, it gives CASSYDRVSYEQYF.

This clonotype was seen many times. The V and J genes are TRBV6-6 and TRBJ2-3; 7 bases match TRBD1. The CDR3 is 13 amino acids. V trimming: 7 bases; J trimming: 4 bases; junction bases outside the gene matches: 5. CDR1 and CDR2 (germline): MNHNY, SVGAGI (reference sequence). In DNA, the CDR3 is TGTGCCAGCAAAGGGGACAGTTCAGATACGCAGTATTTT. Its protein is CASKGDSSDTQYF.

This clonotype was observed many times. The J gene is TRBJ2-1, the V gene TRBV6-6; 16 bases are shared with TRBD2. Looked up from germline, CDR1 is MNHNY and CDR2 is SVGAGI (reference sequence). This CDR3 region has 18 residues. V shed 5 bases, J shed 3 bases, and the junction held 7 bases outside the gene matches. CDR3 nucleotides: TGTGCCAGCAGTCCAGGGACTAGCGGGAGGGATTACTACAATGAGCAGTTCTTC. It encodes CASSPGTSGRDYYNEQFF.

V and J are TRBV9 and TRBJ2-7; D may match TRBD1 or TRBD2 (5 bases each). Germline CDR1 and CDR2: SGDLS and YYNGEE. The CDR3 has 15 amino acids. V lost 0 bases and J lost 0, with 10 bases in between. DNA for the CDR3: TGTGCCAGCAGCGTAGATGGGACGGCCTCCTACGAGCAGTACTTC. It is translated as CASSVDGTASYEQYF.

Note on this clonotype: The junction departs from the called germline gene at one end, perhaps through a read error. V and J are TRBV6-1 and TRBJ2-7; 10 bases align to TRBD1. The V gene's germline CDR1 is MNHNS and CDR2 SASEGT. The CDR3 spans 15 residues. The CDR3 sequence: CVSSAGTGALYEQYF. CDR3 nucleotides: TGTGTCAGCAGTGCTGGGACAGGGGCCCTCTACGAGCAGTACTTC.

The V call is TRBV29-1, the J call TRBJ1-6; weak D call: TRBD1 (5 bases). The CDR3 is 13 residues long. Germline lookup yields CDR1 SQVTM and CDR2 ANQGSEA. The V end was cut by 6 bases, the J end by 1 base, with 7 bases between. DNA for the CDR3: TGCAGCGTGGGGGGTTCCTATAATTCACCCCTCCACTTT. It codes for CSVGGSYNSPLHF. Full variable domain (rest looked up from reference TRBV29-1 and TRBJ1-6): SAVISQKPSRDICQRGTSLTIQCQVDSQVTMMFWYRQQPGQSLTLIATANQGSEATYESGFVIDKFPISRPNLTFSTLTVSNMSPEDSSIYLCSVGGSYNSPLHFGNGTRLTVT.

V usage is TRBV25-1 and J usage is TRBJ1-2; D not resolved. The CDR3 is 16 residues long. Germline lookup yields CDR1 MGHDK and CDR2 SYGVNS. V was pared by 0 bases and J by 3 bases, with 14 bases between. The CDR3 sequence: CASSEYVEAGDYGYTF. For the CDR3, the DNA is TGTGCCAGCAGTGAATACGTTGAGGCAGGAGACTATGGCTACACCTTC.

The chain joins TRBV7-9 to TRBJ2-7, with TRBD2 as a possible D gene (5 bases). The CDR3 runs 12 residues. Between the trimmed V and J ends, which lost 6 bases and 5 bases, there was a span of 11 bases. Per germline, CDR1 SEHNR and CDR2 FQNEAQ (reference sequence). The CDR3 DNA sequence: TGTGCCAGCAGTTTGTACGGGAACGAGCAGTACTTC. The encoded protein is CASSLYGNEQYF.

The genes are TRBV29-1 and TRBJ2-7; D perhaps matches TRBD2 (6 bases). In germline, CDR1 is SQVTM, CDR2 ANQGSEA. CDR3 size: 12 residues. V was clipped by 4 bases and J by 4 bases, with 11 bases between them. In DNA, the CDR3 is TGCAGCGTTGGCGCGGGACCGTACGAGCAGTACTTC. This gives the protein CSVGAGPYEQYF.